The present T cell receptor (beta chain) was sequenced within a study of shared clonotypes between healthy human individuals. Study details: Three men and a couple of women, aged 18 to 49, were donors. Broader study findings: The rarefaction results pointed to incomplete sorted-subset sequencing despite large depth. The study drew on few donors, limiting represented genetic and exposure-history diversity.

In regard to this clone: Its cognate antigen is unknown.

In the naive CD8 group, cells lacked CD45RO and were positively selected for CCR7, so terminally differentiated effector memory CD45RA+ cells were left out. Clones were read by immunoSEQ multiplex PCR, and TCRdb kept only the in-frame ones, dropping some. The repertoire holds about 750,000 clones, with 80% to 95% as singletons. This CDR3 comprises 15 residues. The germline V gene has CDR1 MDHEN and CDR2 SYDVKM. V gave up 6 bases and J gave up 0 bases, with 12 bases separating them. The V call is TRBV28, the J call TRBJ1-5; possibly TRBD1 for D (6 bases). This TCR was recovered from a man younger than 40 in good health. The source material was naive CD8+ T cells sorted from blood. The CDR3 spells CASSLTGTSNQPQHF. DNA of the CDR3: TGTGCCAGCAGCCTCACAGGGACTAGCAATCAGCCCCAGCATTTT.